The subject of this entry is one T cell receptor (beta chain). CDR1 SNHLY and CDR2 FYNNEI come from the germline V gene. With V trimmed by 3 bases and J by 2 bases, 7 bases remained unmatched. The CDR3 totals 16 residues. The entry originates in a study of blood T cell repertoires in COVID-19. Study as a whole: The United States, Italy and Spain were the sources of the acute and convalescent COVID-19 samples. Sources were T cells, B-cell-depleted T cells, or PBMCs; the material itself was cDNA or gDNA.

Authors' data handling: Scientists estimated how many nucleated cells there were by amplifying reference gene primers. Some clones are missing from TCRdb's copy, which holds only in-frame ones; the method was immunoSEQ multiplex PCR. From that table come the V and J calls and clone size; the DNA was used to work out D and trimming. The sample contains about 250,000 clones, roughly 86% of which appear only once. The rearrangement uses TRBV2 and TRBJ2-3; 8 bases line up with TRBD2. The clonotype originates from a man aged 45 to 65 with acute or convalescent COVID-19. The source material was peripheral blood. The CDR3 DNA is TGTGCCAGCAGTGAGTTACTAGCGGCCTTCACAGATACGCAGTATTTT. Translation: CASSELLAAFTDTQYF.